This T cell receptor beta chain was sequenced during a study of CD8 T cells in ankylosing spondylitis. General study findings and limits: The authors reported significant enrichment of disease-linked clones in matched ankylosing spondylitis synovial fluid. Earlier reports found some motif variants in synovial fluid and blood in reactive arthritis. Apparently characteristic of ankylosing spondylitis blood was a TCR beta motif (roughly eight highly homologous variants).

V was shortened by 5 bases and J by 4 bases, with 12 bases between the two germline ends. CDR1 and CDR2 from the germline V gene are MNHEY and SMNVEV (reference sequence). The CDR3 is 14 residues long. Scientists made TCR beta libraries using quantitative 5'-RACE with molecular barcodes. TCRdb called the 5' RACE reads again in MiXCR, with one record for every CDR3 protein. The data show tens of thousands of distinct CDR3 sequences, about 9% seen once. Worth noting for this clonotype: Its matching antigen is unknown.

The specimen sequenced was blood, either unsorted or a sorted T cell fraction (not recorded which). The chain employs TRBV27 and TRBJ1-5; the D gene is possibly TRBD1 (5 bases). This TCR was recovered from a male donor with ankylosing spondylitis. CDR3 nucleotide sequence: TGTGCCAGCAGTGTCGGGGGTCTGAATCAGCCCCAGCATTTT. This sequence encodes CASSVGGLNQPQHF.